These T cell receptor beta chains were read from a single sample in a study of spatial heterogeneity in lung cancer. TCRdb used MiXCR to reprocess the 5' RACE reads, holding one entry per CDR3 protein. This table holds some 11,000 distinct CDR3 sequences, 3.9% found once. The source was normal lung tissue next to the tumor, collected at surgery. The receptors stem from a male donor with early-stage non-small cell lung cancer. The CDR3 runs from the conserved cysteine through the conserved F or W. D genes are given only for firm matches. Clone size is stated in some rows and not others, as once, few, many or a class when expanded.

j_call d_call clone_size v_call cdr3_nt cdr3_aa
TRBJ1-6 - many TRBV27 TGTGCCAGCGGGAGCTCCTATAATTCACCCCTCCACTTT CASGSSYNSPLHF
TRBJ1-6 - many TRBV21-1 TGTGCCAGCAGCAAAAGGGCCCCCCGCTTT CASSKRAPRF
TRBJ1-1 - many TRBV4-3 TGCGCCAGCAGCCAAGAGAGAGGGTTTAGGATAACTGAAGCTTTCTTT CASSQERGFRITEAFF
TRBJ1-2 - many TRBV6-1 TGTGCCAGCAGTGAAGACAGGGCAAACCTCTATGGCTACACCTTC CASSEDRANLYGYTF
TRBJ1-6 - few TRBV7-9 TGTGCCAGCAGCCCCCAGAATTCACCCCTCCACTTT CASSPQNSPLHF
TRBJ2-3 - many TRBV29-1 TGCAGCGCACGGGACCATAGCACAGATACGCAGTATTTT CSARDHSTDTQYF
TRBJ2-5 TRBD2 few TRBV20-1 TGCAGTGCCCCCCCTAGCGGAACCCAAGAGACCCAGTACTTC CSAPPSGTQETQYF
TRBJ1-1 - many TRBV7-8 TGTGCCAGCAGCTTAGAGGCCCGGAACACTGAAGCTTTCTTT CASSLEARNTEAFF
TRBJ2-1 - - TRBV7-7 TGTGCTAGCAGCCCCCAAACCCTGGCATCAAACGGTGAGCAGTTCTTC CASSPQTLASNGEQFF
TRBJ1-1 - many TRBV6-6 TGTGCCAGCAGACCCCCGGGGGGGAGTAACACTGAAGCTTTCTTT CASRPPGGSNTEAFF
TRBJ2-1 - medium-sized TRBV29-1 TGCAGCGTTGAAGTCCACCCGACGAGCAATGAGCAGTTCTTC CSVEVHPTSNEQFF
TRBJ2-7 - many TRBV29-1 TGCAGCGTTGGGGAGATGCAAGTGCAGTACTTC CSVGEMQVQYF
TRBJ2-5 - many TRBV10-3 TGTGCCATCAGTGAACCTGGACAGACCGAGACCCAGTACTTC CAISEPGQTETQYF
TRBJ2-3 TRBD2 many TRBV28 TGTGCCAGCAGTTCGTGGACTAGCGGGAGAAAAGATACGCAGTATTTT CASSSWTSGRKDTQYF
TRBJ1-3 - many TRBV20-1 TGCAGTGCTACCGAAGGGAACGGAAACACCATATATTTT CSATEGNGNTIYF
TRBJ2-7 - many TRBV30 TGTGCCTGGAGGTACAGGGTTGAGGACGAGCAGTACTTC CAWRYRVEDEQYF
TRBJ2-1 - - TRBV12-3/TRBV12-4 TGTGCCAGCAGTTTTGGGCCCTACAATGAGCAGTTCTTC CASSFGPYNEQFF
TRBJ2-1 - medium-sized TRBV28 TGTGCCAGCAGTTTGGACGTCAGCTCCTACAATGAGCAGTTCTTC CASSLDVSSYNEQFF
TRBJ2-7 - many TRBV27 TGTGCCAGCAGTTTAAACCCCAGGGGCCTCTACGAGCAGTACTTC CASSLNPRGLYEQYF
TRBJ2-7 - many TRBV7-2 TGTGCCAGCAGTTACAAAACCCCGGGCCCCCCGAATCCCTACGAGCAGTACTTC CASSYKTPGPPNPYEQYF
TRBJ1-5 - many TRBV12-3/TRBV12-4 TGTGCCAGCACCCCCGAAGCCACGGGCAATCAGCCCCAGCATTTT CASTPEATGNQPQHF
TRBJ1-1 - few TRBV29-1 TGCAGCGGTATTCTGAACACTGAAGCTTTCTTT CSGILNTEAFF
TRBJ2-5 TRBD1 many TRBV7-8 TGTGCCAGCAGCCCCGACAGGGACCGGTGGGAGACCCAGTACTTC CASSPDRDRWETQYF
TRBJ2-7 - few TRBV28 TGTGCCAGCAGTTTAGGCGATGGATGGTCCGAGCAGTACTTC CASSLGDGWSEQYF
TRBJ1-6 TRBD1 many TRBV10-3 TGTGCCATCAGGGGGGGGACAGGGGAATCACCCCTCCACTTT CAIRGGTGESPLHF
TRBJ2-7 TRBD1 many TRBV7-9 TGTGCCAGCAGCTTCGGGACAGGGGCCCACGAGCAGTACTTC CASSFGTGAHEQYF
TRBJ2-7 TRBD2 medium-sized TRBV20-1 TGCAGTGCCCTATCCAGCGGGGGCCCCAACGAGCAGTACTTC CSALSSGGPNEQYF
TRBJ1-2 TRBD1 medium-sized TRBV18 TGTGCCAGCTCACCACCGGACAGGCCGAACACCTATGGCTACACCTTC CASSPPDRPNTYGYTF
TRBJ2-1 - many TRBV5-1 TGCGCCAGCAGAACGAACTACAATGAGCAGTTCTTC CASRTNYNEQFF
TRBJ1-1 - many TRBV6-2/TRBV6-3 TGTGCCAGCAGTTACGGACAGCCGGACACTGAAGCTTTCTTT CASSYGQPDTEAFF
TRBJ1-1 - few TRBV6-2/TRBV6-3 TGTGCCAGCAGTCGTGACTCTACTATGAACACTGAAGCTTTCTTT CASSRDSTMNTEAFF
TRBJ1-1 - many TRBV5-6 TGTGCCAGCAGCTTCGACGGTCGGAACACTGAAGCTTTCTTT CASSFDGRNTEAFF
TRBJ2-1 TRBD1 large TRBV20-1 TGCAGTGCTAGGGACAGGGAACACTACAATGAGCAGTTCTTC CSARDREHYNEQFF
TRBJ1-5 - many TRBV15 TGTGCCACCAGCAGAGTGCGAGGTCAGCCCCAGCATTTT CATSRVRGQPQHF
TRBJ2-1 - many TRBV7-3 TGTGCCAGCAGCCCGTTGTATGGCAACCCCTCTTCCTACAATGAGCAGTTCTTC CASSPLYGNPSSYNEQFF
TRBJ2-5 TRBD2 many TRBV6-2/TRBV6-3 TGTGCCAGCAGTTTCTCAACCGGGACTAGCGGTCAAGAGACCCAGTACTTC CASSFSTGTSGQETQYF
TRBJ2-5 - medium-sized TRBV21-1 TGTGCCAGCAGCATTGGGACAGCACAAGAGACCCAGTACTTC CASSIGTAQETQYF
TRBJ1-1 - medium-sized TRBV7-2 TGTGCCAGCAGCTTTCTTGGGGGTACTGAAGCTTTCTTT CASSFLGGTEAFF
TRBJ2-2 - many TRBV27 TGTGCCAGCACTTGGTCAGGGAGGTTGAACACCGGGGAGCTGTTTTTT CASTWSGRLNTGELFF
TRBJ2-1 - medium-sized TRBV7-2 TGTGCCAGCAGCTTAGACTCACCTTTAGAGCAGTTCTTC CASSLDSPLEQFF